This note documents a single T cell receptor (beta chain) sequence. It lacks a known antigen. No base quality values were provided; no much bigger clone lies one nucleotide off. The source of the sample is a study of blood T cell repertoires in COVID-19 (TCRdb year 2020). Study-wide context: Samples covering the acute and convalescent phases of COVID-19 were provided by collaborators in the United States, Italy and Spain. The sample metadata nearly always contained a de-identified subject ID, COVID-19 status, age in years and sex. A freely available public database, intended as a resource for researchers studying the immune response to SARS-CoV-2, is where the repertoires were released. The dataset comprised deeply sampled blood TCRbeta repertoires from subjects exposed to, actively infected with, or recovered from COVID-19. Where available, HLA class I and class II types were taken from metadata supplied by the sample provider and were not determined by assay-based typing. The material from the prospective study consisted of cDNA or gDNA derived from T cells, B-cell-depleted T cells, or PBMCs. The samples were drawn from two sources: the first 160 participants of the ongoing ImmuneRACE study, and 1,200 or so subjects contributed by 6 global collaborators. The study at large found these results: Clinical and demographic metadata were provided uncurated, with the amount varying by source and participant.

The immunoSEQ Assay, a bias-controlled multiplex PCR, was used to amplify TCRbeta CDR3 regions from genomic DNA. Regarding the original processing steps: Nucleated cell counts per sample were estimated from amplification of reference gene primers within the assay. To quantify the absolute abundance of each unique TCRbeta CDR3 rearrangement, sequence reads were collapsed and filtered. Productive Simpson clonality was computed per sample as the square root of Simpson's diversity index over productive rearrangements. The table was pulled from immuneACCESS by TCRdb, which kept in-frame rearrangements only. Such tables lose some clones; where checked, under half of the loss comes from unresolved V genes, and the rest has no known cause. The V and J calls and the clone size are those of that table, but D and trimming were determined from the DNA. The sample table shows roughly 400,000 clones, and approximately 90% are seen once. Clones ranked in the top ten supply roughly 1.4% of the sample.

In the prospective study, participants were roughly 18 to 100 years old, resided in about two dozen geographic areas of the United States, and were enrolled through a virtual design. Cohort assignment in the prospective study relied on participant-reported clinical history from a screening survey and a study questionnaire. Exposed participants had been in contact with someone with a PCR-confirmed or clinician-diagnosed COVID-19 case within 2 weeks of study entry. Each participant in the prospective study had whole blood, serum and a nasopharyngeal or oropharyngeal swab collected by mobile phlebotomists. Additional blood draws and questionnaires over an approximately two-month period could optionally be provided by prospective study participants. Prospective study blood samples were shipped either frozen or at room temperature before DNA extraction. At the junction V is shortened by 4 bases and J by 3 bases; bases outside the gene matches: 8. Based on the germline V gene (reference sequence), the CDR1 and CDR2 sequences are MNHEY and SMNVEV. The CDR3 measures 16 amino acids from cysteine to phenylalanine. The entry retains the CDR3 DNA only, 48 bases that are in frame from base 1.

The TCR originated in a woman under 30 who had been exposed to COVID-19. The chain is encoded by TRBV27 joined to TRBJ1-1, and 10 bases in between align with TRBD1. Material for sequencing was PBMCs or T cells enriched from blood (not recorded which). The nucleotide sequence is TGTGCCAGCAGTTCCCGGACAGGGGGGATGCACACTGAAGCTTTCTTT. This codes for CASSSRTGGMHTEAFF.